The entry below describes one TCR beta chain. How the authors handled the data: Estimates of nucleated cell counts were drawn from the amplification of reference gene primers. TCRdb's table, derived via immunoSEQ multiplex PCR, lists solely in-frame clones and lacks some. V, J and clone size are taken as reported in that table, and D and trimming were inferred from the DNA itself. The sample holds 130,000 to 150,000 clones; roughly 89% are singletons and the top ten take more than 4.5%. Germline V lookup: CDR1 SEHNR, CDR2 FQNEAQ (reference sequence). The CDR3 contains 15 residues. Trimming removed 5 bases from V and 8 bases from J; junction bases left unmatched: 9. This record comes from a study of blood T cell repertoires in COVID-19.

J is TRBJ2-2 and V is TRBV7-9; TRBD1 matches 9 bases. This TCR derives from a woman aged 50 to 60 who had been exposed to COVID-19. The sequencing input was PBMCs or T cells enriched from blood (not recorded which). CDR3 sequence reads: CASSTRDRAPGELFF. CDR3 nucleotide sequence: TGTGCCAGCAGCACCCGGGACAGGGCACCGGGGGAGCTGTTTTTT. The whole variable domain, filled in from reference TRBV7-9 and TRBJ2-2, reads DTGVSQNPRHKITKRGQNVTFRCDPISEHNRLYWYRQTLGQGPEFLTYFQNEAQLEKSRLLSDRFSAERPKGSFSTLEIQRTEQGDSAMYLCASSTRDRAPGELFFGEGSRLTVL.